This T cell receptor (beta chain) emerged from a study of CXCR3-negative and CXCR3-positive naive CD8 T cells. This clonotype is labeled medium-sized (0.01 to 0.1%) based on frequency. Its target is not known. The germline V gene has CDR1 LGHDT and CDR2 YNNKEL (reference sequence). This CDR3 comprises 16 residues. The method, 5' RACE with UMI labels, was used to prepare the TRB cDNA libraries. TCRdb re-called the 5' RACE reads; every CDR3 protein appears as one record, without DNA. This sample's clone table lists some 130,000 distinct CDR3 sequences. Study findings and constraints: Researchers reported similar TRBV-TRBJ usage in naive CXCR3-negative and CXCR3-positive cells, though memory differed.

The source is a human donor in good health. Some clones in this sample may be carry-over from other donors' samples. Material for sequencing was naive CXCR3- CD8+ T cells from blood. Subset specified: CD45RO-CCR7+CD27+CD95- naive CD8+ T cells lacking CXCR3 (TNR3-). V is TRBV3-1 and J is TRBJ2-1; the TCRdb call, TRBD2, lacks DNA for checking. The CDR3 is CASSQLAGSSYNEQFF.